The next 9 T cell receptor beta chains were all read from a single sample in a study of graft-versus-host responses after intestinal transplantation. Clones were sequenced by immunoSEQ multiplex PCR, and TCRdb holds only the in-frame ones, with some missing. The sample holds over 90,000 clones; 91% are singletons and the top ten take approximately 0.48%. These TCRs' antigens remain unknown. Sequencing was performed on unstimulated CD8+ T cells sorted from spleen or lymph node cells, taken before intestinal transplant. The source is a human donor who received an intestinal transplant.

The sample holds one count of this clone. The chain couples TRBV7-9 to TRBJ1-2; D gene uncertain. The germline V gene encodes CDR1 SEHNR and CDR2 FQNEAQ (reference sequence). This CDR3 is 15 amino acids long. Trimming removed 1 base from V and 5 bases from J, with 14 bases in between. In nucleotides, the CDR3 is TGTGCCAGCAGCTTAGTCCTCTCAGACATTTATGGCTACACCTTC. It yields the protein CASSLVLSDIYGYTF.

This clone was detected a few times. The chain carries TRBV28 and TRBJ2-1; D possibly corresponds to TRBD2 (6 bases). CDR1 is MDHEN and CDR2 is SYDVKM in the germline V gene. There are 12 residues in the CDR3. The V end was cut by 6 bases, the J end by 10 bases, with 13 bases between. CDR3 nucleotide sequence: TGTGCCAGCAGCCTCGGGGGTATAGAGCAGTTCTTC. It translates to CASSLGGIEQFF.

The rearrangement links TRBV2 to TRBJ1-4; 10 bases fit TRBD1. This CDR3 has 20 amino acids. Losses at the gene ends were 3 bases for V and 7 bases for J; bases not matched to a gene: 20. The germline CDR1 and CDR2 sequences are SNHLY and FYNNEI. CDR3: CASSEPGGTGVWSSGEKLFF. CDR3 sequence (DNA): TGTGCCAGCAGTGAGCCCGGGGGGACAGGGGTTTGGTCGTCGGGTGAAAAACTGTTTTTT. The full variable domain, in which reference TRBV2 and TRBJ1-4 provide the parts outside the CDR3, is EPEVTQTPSHQVTQMGQEVILRCVPISNHLYFYWYRQILGQKVEFLVSFYNNEISEKSEIFDDQFSVERPDGSNFTLKIRSTKLEDSAMYFCASSEPGGTGVWSSGEKLFFGSGTQLSVL.

The V call is TRBV28, the J call TRBJ1-1; D is unresolved. The CDR3 is 15 amino acids. Germline values: CDR1 MDHEN, CDR2 SYDVKM. The ends were cut back, 3 bases at V and 0 bases at J, with 11 bases in the middle. In DNA, the CDR3 is TGTGCCAGCAGTTTTTATTCGGAGATGAACACTGAAGCTTTCTTT. Amino acid sequence: CASSFYSEMNTEAFF.

The chain carries TRBV4-1 and TRBJ1-2; tentative D call: TRBD1 (5 bases). The CDR3 loop spans 15 amino acids. V was pared by 0 bases and J by 1 base, with 9 bases between. Germline loops: CDR1 MGHRA, CDR2 YSYEKL. The CDR3 DNA sequence: TGCGCCAGCAGCCAAGATGGTGACAGTAACTATGGCTACACCTTC. This encodes CASSQDGDSNYGYTF.

This chain links TRBV6-6 with TRBJ2-1, with TRBD2 as a possible D gene (5 bases). CDR1 and CDR2 from the germline V gene are MNHNY and SVGAGI (reference sequence). The CDR3 has 10 residues. V was pared by 8 bases and J by 8 bases, with 7 bases between. CDR3 DNA sequence: TGTGCCAGCCGGGGTTATGAGCAGTTCTTC. As protein: CASRGYEQFF.

This rearrangement joins TRBV4-2 to TRBJ1-2, with D possibly matching TRBD1 (6 bases). The V end was cut by 6 bases, the J end by 1 base, with 9 bases between. CDR1 and CDR2 (germline): LGHNA, YNFKEQ. The CDR3 is made up of 13 amino acids. The CDR3: CASSPDSNYGYTF. CDR3 nucleotides: TGTGCCAGCAGTCCGGACAGTAACTATGGCTACACCTTC.

V gene TRBV7-2 combines with J gene TRBJ2-7; TRBD1 agrees at 8 bases. The CDR3 has 12 residues. The germline gives CDR1 SGHTA, CDR2 FQGNSA. V was clipped by 4 bases and J by 5 bases; unmatched bases: 1. CDR3 nucleotides: TGTGCCAGCAGCTGGACAGGGAACGAGCAGTACTTC. Translating it yields CASSWTGNEQYF. The entire variable domain, with the rest obtained from reference TRBV7-2 and TRBJ2-7, is as follows: GAGVSQSPSNKVTEKGKDVELRCDPISGHTALYWYRQSLGQGLEFLIYFQGNSAPDKSGLPSDRFSAERTGGSVSTLTIQRTQQEDSAVYLCASSWTGNEQYFGPGTRLTVT.

This chain links TRBV7-9 with TRBJ1-2; 8 bases are shared with TRBD1. Germline CDR1 SEHNR, CDR2 FQNEAQ (reference sequence). The junction had 2 bases not matched to a gene; V was cut back by 4 bases and J by 4 bases. The CDR3 is 13 amino acids. The CDR3 sequence: CASSSGQVYGYTF. CDR3 nucleotides: TGTGCCAGCAGCTCGGGACAGGTCTATGGCTACACCTTC.